Below, 27 T cell receptor beta chains from the same sample are listed, as sequenced in a study of cytomegalovirus exposure and HLA in healthy donors. Amplification used 60 Vbeta primers and 13 Jbeta primers. Clones were sequenced by immunoSEQ multiplex PCR, and TCRdb holds only the in-frame ones, with some missing. The table shows 150,000 to 160,000 clones, with roughly three quarters occurring only once. The material sequenced was PBMCs. The receptor source for this set is a young man in good health and CMV-seropositive.

This sequence joins TRBV19 and TRBJ1-1; tentative D call: TRBD1 (5 bases). Germline V gene data show CDR1 as LNHDA and CDR2 as SQIVND (reference sequence). Trimming took 6 bases from V and 5 from J, leaving 10 bases between them. This CDR3 spans 12 amino acids. The CDR3 coding sequence is TGTGCCAGTAGCGCCACAGGAACTGAAGCTTTCTTT. Its translation is CASSATGTEAFF.

The chain recombines TRBV27 with TRBJ1-5; D is possibly TRBD1 (6 bases). The ends were cut back, 9 bases at V and 0 bases at J, with 21 bases in the middle. CDR1 MNHEY and CDR2 SMNVEV come from the germline V gene (reference sequence). CDR3 length equals 17 residues. The CDR3 coding sequence is TGTGCCAGACCCAGACCGGGACATAGTTATAGCAATCAGCCCCAGCATTTT. Its protein product is CARPRPGHSYSNQPQHF.

The J gene is TRBJ2-3, the V gene TRBV7-9, with D possibly matching TRBD1 (6 bases). The V gene lost 2 bases and the J gene lost 4 bases, with 13 bases spanning the gap. The germline gives CDR1 SEHNR, CDR2 FQNEAQ (reference sequence). The CDR3 extends over 15 amino acids. This chain's CDR3 is CASSLPTGNADTQYF. CDR3 in DNA: TGTGCCAGCAGCTTACCTACAGGGAACGCAGATACGCAGTATTTT. Using reference TRBV7-9 and TRBJ2-3 for the parts outside the CDR3, the full variable domain is DTGVSQNPRHKITKRGQNVTFRCDPISEHNRLYWYRQTLGQGPEFLTYFQNEAQLEKSRLLSDRFSAERPKGSFSTLEIQRTEQGDSAMYLCASSLPTGNADTQYFGPGTRLTVL.

This rearrangement joins TRBV4-1 to TRBJ2-3; 11 bases are a match to TRBD2. CDR3 length: 16 amino acids. Germline values: CDR1 MGHRA, CDR2 YSYEKL. The V and J ends lost 4 bases and 4 bases, in that order; junction bases with no gene match: 7. CDR3 region: CASSPRKLAGADTQYF. CDR3 nucleotides: TGCGCCAGCAGCCCCCGGAAACTAGCGGGAGCAGATACGCAGTATTTT.

To note about this clone: One end of the junction does not line up with germline, which may come from a read error. The chain uses TRBV7-9 and TRBJ2-5, with D unclear. This CDR3 has 12 amino acids. Germline CDR1 reads SEHNR; CDR2 reads FQNEAQ (reference sequence). CDR3 in DNA: TGTTCCAGCAGCTTTAGCCAAGAGACCCAGTACTTC. This translates into CSSSFSQETQYF.

This chain uses TRBV27 with TRBJ2-1; 8 positions match TRBD2. The CDR3 covers 12 residues. The ends lost 4 bases at V and 14 bases at J; junction bases unmatched: 7. CDR1 and CDR2 (germline): MNHEY, SMNVEV (reference sequence). This CDR3 is CASSSPGLVKFF. Written as DNA, the CDR3 is TGTGCCAGCAGTTCTCCGGGACTAGTAAAGTTCTTC.

The V and J genes are TRBV30 and TRBJ1-1; D unresolved. Germline values: CDR1 GTSNPN, CDR2 SVGIG (reference sequence). The germline V and J ends were trimmed by 1 base and 8 bases, with 8 bases remaining between them. This CDR3 region has 11 residues. CDR3 bases: TGTGCCTGGAGTGGGGCAAGGGAAGCTTTCTTT. Amino acids: CAWSGAREAFF.

This chain connects TRBV27 to TRBJ2-1; D uncertain. V gave up 2 bases and J gave up 6 bases, with 11 bases separating them. From germline, CDR1 is MNHEY and CDR2 SMNVEV (reference sequence). The CDR3 totals 14 residues. The CDR3 region is CASSLRGRGNEQFF. The CDR3, as DNA: TGTGCCAGCAGTTTACGAGGTCGTGGCAATGAGCAGTTCTTC.

This chain links TRBV6-5 with TRBJ2-1, with D tentatively TRBD1 (5 bases). V was pared by 6 bases and J by 5 bases, with 11 bases between. This CDR3 has 13 amino acids. Germline CDR1 reads MNHEY; CDR2 reads SVGAGI. Written as DNA, the CDR3 is TGTGCCAGCAGAATTACAGGAGACAATGAGCAGTTCTTC. It is translated as CASRITGDNEQFF.

This sequence joins TRBV7-8 and TRBJ2-1; 9 bases are shared with TRBD1. V trimming: 3 bases; J trimming: 3 bases; junction bases outside the gene matches: 3. From germline, CDR1 is SGHVS and CDR2 FQNEAQ. CDR3 length: 15 amino acids. CDR3 in DNA: TGTGCCAGCAGCTTTAACAGGGGGCACTACAATGAGCAGTTCTTC. This gives the protein CASSFNRGHYNEQFF.

The chain combines TRBV5-1 with TRBJ2-1; D may be TRBD2 (6 bases). CDR1 SGHRS and CDR2 YFSETQ come from the germline V gene. CDR3 length equals 21 residues. Trimming took off 2 bases at V and 0 bases at J, with 27 bases between the two ends. The CDR3 loop is CASSFPLTSAANSFSYNEQFF. The CDR3 DNA is TGCGCCAGCAGCTTTCCCTTGACTAGTGCCGCCAATTCGTTCTCCTACAATGAGCAGTTCTTC.

This clone showed up just once. This sequence joins TRBV6-5 and TRBJ2-7; no reliable D call. Trimming left V 4 bases short and J 0 bases short, with 7 bases between. Germline-derived CDR1 and CDR2 are MNHEY and SVGAGI. CDR3 size: 13 residues. In DNA, the CDR3 is TGTGCCAGCAGTTCTCCTAACTCCTACGAGCAGTACTTC. It specifies CASSSPNSYEQYF.

This clone was detected once. This sequence joins TRBV28 and TRBJ2-2; TRBD2 agrees at 10 bases. V shed 3 bases, J shed 3 bases, and the junction held 4 bases outside the gene matches. From germline, CDR1 is MDHEN and CDR2 SYDVKM. This CDR3 comprises 16 residues. Here the CDR3 reads CASSLGLAIYTGELFF. CDR3 DNA sequence: TGTGCCAGCAGTTTGGGACTAGCGATATACACCGGGGAGCTGTTTTTT.

J is TRBJ1-1 and V is TRBV19, with 9 bases fitting TRBD1. The CDR3 runs to 16 residues. From germline, CDR1 is LNHDA and CDR2 SQIVND (reference sequence). The V gene end was trimmed by 3 bases and the J gene end by 0 bases; junction bases not matched to a gene: 5. CDR3: CASSIRTGALNTEAFF. DNA of the CDR3: TGTGCCAGTAGTATCAGGACAGGGGCCTTGAACACTGAAGCTTTCTTT.

The chain is built from TRBV5-1 and TRBJ2-7, with D possibly being TRBD2 (5 bases). Germline-derived CDR1 and CDR2 are SGHRS and YFSETQ. V was clipped by 2 bases and J by 2 bases, with 11 bases between them. CDR3 length equals 14 residues. CDR3 sequence (DNA): TGCGCCAGCAGCTTATTACTAGAACCCTACGAGCAGTACTTC. Protein: CASSLLLEPYEQYF.

The chain is built from TRBV18 and TRBJ2-7; the match to TRBD2 covers 9 bases. With 3 bases clipped from V and 2 bases from J, the junction kept 14 bases outside the gene matches. The germline V gene has CDR1 KGHSH and CDR2 LQKENI. This CDR3 has 18 residues. CDR3 region: CASSPAPLEASGTYEQYF. In DNA, the CDR3 is TGTGCCAGCTCACCGGCCCCGCTCGAGGCTAGCGGGACCTACGAGCAGTACTTC.

There are a few counts of this clone. CDR3: CASSSRQGTTEAFF. DNA of the CDR3: TGTGCCAGCAGCTCCAGACAGGGCACGACTGAAGCTTTCTTT. The chain has TRBV11-2 and TRBJ1-1; 7 nucleotides align to TRBD1. Trimming took 4 bases from V and 5 from J; bases not matched to a gene: 7. The CDR3 extends over 14 amino acids. The germline V gene encodes CDR1 SGHAT and CDR2 FQNNGV.

The rearrangement joins TRBV28 to TRBJ2-5, with 13 bases lining up with TRBD2. There are 17 residues in the CDR3. With V trimmed by 5 bases and J by 1 base, 7 bases remained unmatched. CDR1 is MDHEN and CDR2 is SYDVKM in the germline V gene. This chain's CDR3 is CASSPTRLAGGQETQYF. Here the CDR3 DNA reads TGTGCCAGCAGTCCGACGCGACTAGCGGGGGGCCAAGAGACCCAGTACTTC.

The V gene is TRBV11-2, the J gene TRBJ1-6; D is perhaps TRBD1 (6 bases). Deletions cut 1 base from V and 10 bases from J, with 11 bases between. This CDR3 has 14 residues. In germline, CDR1 is SGHAT, CDR2 FQNNGV. Here the CDR3 DNA reads TGTGCCAGCAGCTTAGGGGCCCAGGGGTCACCCCTCCACTTT. Protein sequence: CASSLGAQGSPLHF.

CDR3 coding DNA: TGTGCCAGCAGCCGCCGGGGGGTGGCTGAGTACCAAGAGACCCAGTACTTC. Protein product: CASSRRGVAEYQETQYF. This sequence joins TRBV7-6 and TRBJ2-5, with TRBD2 matching over 7 bases. The CDR3 has 17 amino acids. Trimming cost V 5 bases and J 0 bases; bases outside gene matches: 12. Germline-derived CDR1 and CDR2 are SGHVS and FNYEAQ.

The chain couples TRBV5-4 to TRBJ1-5; D uncertain. With 1 base removed from V and 6 bases from J, the gap between germline ends came to 5 bases. The CDR3 spans 12 residues. Germline values: CDR1 SGHNT, CDR2 YYREEE (reference sequence). The CDR3 region is CASSLHGQPQHF. CDR3 coding DNA: TGTGCCAGCAGCTTGCACGGTCAGCCCCAGCATTTT.

The rearrangement links TRBV18 to TRBJ2-5, with D possibly matching TRBD2 (6 bases). The V gene's germline CDR1 is KGHSH and CDR2 LQKENI. The CDR3 has 17 residues. Trimming pared 2 bases from V and 1 base from J, leaving 17 bases between. The CDR3 sequence: CASSPTVGGVIQETQYF. CDR3 in DNA: TGTGCCAGCTCACCAACAGTGGGCGGGGTAATCCAAGAGACCCAGTACTTC.

Only one count was recorded for this clone. This chain uses TRBV30 with TRBJ2-1, with TRBD2 matching over 8 bases. The germline V gene encodes CDR1 GTSNPN and CDR2 SVGIG (reference sequence). The CDR3 sequence is 15 residues long. V was pared by 0 bases and J by 2 bases, with 3 bases of the junction left unmatched. CDR3 sequence reads: CAWSVGGGPYNEQFF. CDR3 coding DNA: TGTGCCTGGAGTGTCGGCGGGGGGCCCTACAATGAGCAGTTCTTC.

The chain employs TRBV5-5 and TRBJ1-5; 8 bases map to TRBD1. V was clipped by 4 bases and J by 3 bases; unmatched bases: 9. The CDR3 length is 16 residues. CDR1 SGHKS and CDR2 YYEKEE come from the germline V gene (reference sequence). CDR3 DNA sequence: TGTGCCAGCAGCCGGACAGGGTTGGGATACAATCAGCCCCAGCATTTT. Encoded protein: CASSRTGLGYNQPQHF.

This clone was observed a few times. CDR3 in DNA: TGTGCCAGCAGTGAGGACAACAGCCTTTATAATTCACCCCTCCACTTT. It specifies CASSEDNSLYNSPLHF. This chain joins TRBV2 and TRBJ1-6; D perhaps matches TRBD1 (5 bases). Per the germline V gene, CDR1 is SNHLY and CDR2 is FYNNEI. V was cut by 3 bases and J by 4 bases, with 13 bases left in between. The CDR3 length is 16 residues.

The chain is built from TRBV7-2 and TRBJ1-2; tentatively, D is TRBD1 (5 bases). Looked up from germline, CDR1 is SGHTA and CDR2 is FQGNSA. V lost 1 base to trimming and J lost 6 bases, with 18 bases between them. The CDR3 is 16 residues long. The CDR3 DNA reads TGTGCCAGCAGCTTAGAAGGCGGGAGAGGGGTAGATGGCTACACCTTC. It encodes CASSLEGGRGVDGYTF.

The J gene is TRBJ1-2, the V gene TRBV27; D remains ambiguous. The CDR3 extends over 12 amino acids. The germline gives CDR1 MNHEY, CDR2 SMNVEV (reference sequence). Trimming removed 6 bases from V and 2 bases from J, with 7 bases in between. As DNA, the CDR3 is TGTGCCAGCAGGAACTGGAACTATGGCTACACCTTC. It is translated as CASRNWNYGYTF.